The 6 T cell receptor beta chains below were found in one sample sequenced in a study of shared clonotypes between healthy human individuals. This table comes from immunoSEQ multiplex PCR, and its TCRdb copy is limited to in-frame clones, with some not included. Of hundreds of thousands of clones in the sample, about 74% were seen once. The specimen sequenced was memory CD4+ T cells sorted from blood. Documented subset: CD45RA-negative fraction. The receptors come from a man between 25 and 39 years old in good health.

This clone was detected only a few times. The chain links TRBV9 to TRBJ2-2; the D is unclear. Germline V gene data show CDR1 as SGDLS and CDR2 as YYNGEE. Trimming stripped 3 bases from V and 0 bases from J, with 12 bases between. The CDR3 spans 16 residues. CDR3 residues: CASSATRWANTGELFF. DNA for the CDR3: TGTGCCAGCAGCGCCACCCGTTGGGCGAACACCGGGGAGCTGTTTTTT.

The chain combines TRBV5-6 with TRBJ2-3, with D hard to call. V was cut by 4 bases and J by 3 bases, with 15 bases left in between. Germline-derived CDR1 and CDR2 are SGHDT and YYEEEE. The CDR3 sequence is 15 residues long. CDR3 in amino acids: CASSLLPQKTDTQYF. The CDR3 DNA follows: TGTGCCAGCAGCCTGTTACCCCAGAAGACAGATACGCAGTATTTT. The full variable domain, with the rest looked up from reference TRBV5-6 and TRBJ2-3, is DAGVTQSPTHLIKTRGQQVTLRCSPKSGHDTVSWYQQALGQGPQFIFQYYEEEERQRGNFPDRFSGHQFPNYSSELNVNALLLGDSALYLCASSLLPQKTDTQYFGPGTRLTVL.

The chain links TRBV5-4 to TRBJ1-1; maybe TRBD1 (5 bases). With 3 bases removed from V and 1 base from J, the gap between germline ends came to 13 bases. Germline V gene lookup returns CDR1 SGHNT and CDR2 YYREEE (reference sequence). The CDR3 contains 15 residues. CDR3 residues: CASSYPGNGNTEAFF. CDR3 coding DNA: TGTGCCAGCAGCTATCCAGGGAACGGGAACACTGAAGCTTTCTTT.

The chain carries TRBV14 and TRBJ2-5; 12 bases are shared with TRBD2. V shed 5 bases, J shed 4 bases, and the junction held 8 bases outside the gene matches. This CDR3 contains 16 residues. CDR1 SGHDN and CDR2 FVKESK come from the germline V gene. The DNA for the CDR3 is TGTGCCAGCAGCGCAAGACTAGCGGGAGTAGGAGAGACCCAGTACTTC. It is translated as CASSARLAGVGETQYF.

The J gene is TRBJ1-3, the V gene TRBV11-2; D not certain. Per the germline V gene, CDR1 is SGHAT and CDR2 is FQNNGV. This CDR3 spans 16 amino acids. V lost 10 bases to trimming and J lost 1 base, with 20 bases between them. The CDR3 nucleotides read TGTGCCACCAGACCCCTAGGACCTTTTTCTGGAAACACCATATATTTT. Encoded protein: CATRPLGPFSGNTIYF.

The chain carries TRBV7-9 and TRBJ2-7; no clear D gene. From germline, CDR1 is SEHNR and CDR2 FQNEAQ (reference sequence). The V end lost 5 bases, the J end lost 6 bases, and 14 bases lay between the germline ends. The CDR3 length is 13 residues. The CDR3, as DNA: TGTGCCAGCAGCCACCTTGGGATCCCCGAGCAGTACTTC. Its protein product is CASSHLGIPEQYF.